The 11 T cell receptor beta chains reported below all come from one sample, sequenced in a study of control samples from healthy donors and cancer patients. Generated by immunoSEQ multiplex PCR, the TCRdb table keeps only in-frame clones and is missing some. The data contain about 120,000 clones, 88% of them seen just once; the ten biggest clones take up approximately 2.3%. Source material: blood. The origin of the receptors is a woman between 70 and 85 years old in good health.

The V call is TRBV6-5, the J call TRBJ2-7, with no clear D. V was cut by 7 bases and J by 0 bases, with 13 bases left in between. This CDR3 has 14 residues. The germline V gene encodes CDR1 MNHEY and CDR2 SVGAGI. The CDR3 DNA reads as TGTGCCAGCAAGAGATCGGAGCGCTCCTACGAGCAGTACTTC. It codes for CASKRSERSYEQYF.

The chain carries TRBV4-2 and TRBJ1-6; D uncertain. Trimming left V 0 bases short and J 6 bases short, with 6 bases between. CDR1 and CDR2 (germline): LGHNA, YNFKEQ. This CDR3 has 14 residues. CDR3 region: CASSQEGFNSPLHF. The CDR3 nucleotides are TGTGCCAGCAGCCAAGAGGGCTTTAATTCACCCCTCCACTTT.

This clone was seen a handful of times. The rearrangement joins TRBV5-1 to TRBJ1-6; 9 nucleotides align to TRBD1. Trimming at V came to 2 bases and at J to 9 bases, leaving 6 bases not matched to a gene. The germline CDR1 and CDR2 sequences are SGHRS and YFSETQ. This CDR3 has 15 residues. CDR3 coding DNA: TGCGCCAGCAGCTTCACAGGGGGCCTTGGTTCACCCCTCCACTTT. Its protein product is CASSFTGGLGSPLHF. The variable domain in full, completed from reference TRBV5-1 and TRBJ1-6, reads KAGVTQTPRYLIKTRGQQVTLSCSPISGHRSVSWYQQTPGQGLQFLFEYFSETQRNKGNFPGRFSGRQFSNSRSEMNVSTLELGDSALYLCASSFTGGLGSPLHFGNGTRLTVT.

The rearrangement joins TRBV6-2 or TRBV6-3 to TRBJ2-2; maybe TRBD1 (6 bases). V lost 6 bases to trimming and J lost 4 bases, with 18 bases between them. The CDR3 has 16 amino acids. From germline, CDR1 is MNHEY and CDR2 SVGEGT. CDR3 region: CASSPNLQGATGELFF. CDR3 sequence (DNA): TGTGCCAGCAGCCCTAACCTACAGGGAGCCACCGGGGAGCTGTTTTTT.

The chain recombines TRBV13 with TRBJ1-5; D uncertain. Per the germline V gene, CDR1 is PRHDT and CDR2 is FYEKMQ (reference sequence). Between the trimmed V and J ends, which lost 0 bases and 6 bases, there was a span of 6 bases. CDR3 length equals 13 residues. The DNA of the CDR3 is TGTGCCAGCAGCTTAGGGGGCGGTCAGCCCCAGCATTTT. It specifies CASSLGGGQPQHF.

The chain couples TRBV4-1 to TRBJ1-2; 7 bases are shared with TRBD1. Germline CDR1 reads MGHRA; CDR2 reads YSYEKL. This CDR3 comprises 15 residues. The V gene end was trimmed by 3 bases and the J gene end by 2 bases; junction bases not matched to a gene: 6. This CDR3 reads CASSHPQGVNYGYTF. Written as DNA, the CDR3 is TGCGCCAGCAGCCATCCTCAGGGGGTAAACTATGGCTACACCTTC.

The chain uses TRBV7-8 and TRBJ1-1; D remains unclear. Germline V gene sequence: CDR1 SGHVS, CDR2 FQNEAQ. The V end lost 0 bases, the J end lost 1 base, and 9 bases lay between the germline ends. The length of the CDR3 is 15 residues. CDR3 residues: CASSLAGFANTEAFF. The DNA of the CDR3 is TGTGCCAGCAGCTTAGCCGGGTTTGCGAACACTGAAGCTTTCTTT.

The chain combines TRBV9 with TRBJ2-1, with 8 bases aligning to TRBD2. The CDR3 extends over 16 amino acids. CDR1 and CDR2 (germline): SGDLS, YYNGEE. V gave up 4 bases and J gave up 0 bases; unmatched junction bases: 6. CDR3 bases: TGTGCCAGCAGCTCCGCGGGGGGACTCTCCTACAATGAGCAGTTCTTC. Protein: CASSSAGGLSYNEQFF.

The chain is built from TRBV6-2 or TRBV6-3 and TRBJ2-2, with TRBD2 matching 7 bases. V lost 2 bases and J lost 5; bases outside the gene matches: 8. The length of the CDR3 is 16 residues. CDR1 and CDR2 (germline): MNHEY, SVGEGT. CDR3 residues: CASSYPSGGVTGELFF. CDR3 nucleotide sequence: TGTGCCAGCAGTTACCCTTCGGGGGGAGTTACCGGGGAGCTGTTTTTT.

This clone was recorded only once. This sequence joins TRBV11-3 and TRBJ2-5; possibly TRBD2 for D (6 bases). V was cut by 2 bases and J by 4 bases, with 8 bases left in between. Germline V gives CDR1 SGHNT, CDR2 YENEEA. The CDR3 totals 13 residues. The CDR3 loop reads CASSLMGGETQYF. CDR3 DNA: TGTGCCAGCAGCTTAATGGGAGGAGAGACCCAGTACTTC.

The CDR3: CASSPGMAGAEAFF. DNA of the CDR3: TGTGCCAGCTCACCCGGAATGGCCGGGGCTGAAGCTTTCTTT. The rearrangement uses TRBV18 and TRBJ1-1, with D unclear. Germline V gene lookup returns CDR1 KGHSH and CDR2 LQKENI. This CDR3 region has 14 residues. With 3 bases removed from V and 6 bases from J, the gap between germline ends came to 14 bases.